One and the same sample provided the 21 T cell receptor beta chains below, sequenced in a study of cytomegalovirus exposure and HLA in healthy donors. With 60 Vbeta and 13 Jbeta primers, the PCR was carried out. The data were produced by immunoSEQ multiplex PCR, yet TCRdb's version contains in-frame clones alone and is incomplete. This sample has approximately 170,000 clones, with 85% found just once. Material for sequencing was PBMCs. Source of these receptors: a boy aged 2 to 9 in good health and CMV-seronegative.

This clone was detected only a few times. The chain's CDR3 is CASSAMRVNNSPLHF. The CDR3 nucleotides are TGTGCCAGCAGCGCCATGAGGGTCAATAATTCACCCCTCCACTTT. V and J are TRBV28 and TRBJ1-6; D unresolved. Germline values: CDR1 MDHEN, CDR2 SYDVKM. The CDR3 is 15 amino acids. V was cut by 6 bases and J by 5 bases, with 14 bases left in between.

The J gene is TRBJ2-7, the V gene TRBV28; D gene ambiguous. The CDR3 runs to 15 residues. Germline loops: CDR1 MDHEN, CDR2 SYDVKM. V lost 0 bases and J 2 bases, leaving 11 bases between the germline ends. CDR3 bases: TGTGCCAGCAGTTTATGGCTAGACCCTACCTACGAGCAGTACTTC. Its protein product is CASSLWLDPTYEQYF. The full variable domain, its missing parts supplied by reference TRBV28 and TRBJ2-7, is DVKVTQSSRYLVKRTGEKVFLECVQDMDHENMFWYRQDPGLGLRLIYFSYDVKMKEKGDIPEGYSVSREKKERFSLILESASTNQTSMYLCASSLWLDPTYEQYFGPGTRLTVT.

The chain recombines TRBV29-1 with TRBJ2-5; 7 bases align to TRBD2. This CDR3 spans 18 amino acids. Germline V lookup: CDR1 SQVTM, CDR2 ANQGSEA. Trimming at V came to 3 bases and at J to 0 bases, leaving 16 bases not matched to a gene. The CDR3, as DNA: TGCAGCGTTGATCCCTCTAACCTCCAGGGAGGGTACCAAGAGACCCAGTACTTC. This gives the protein CSVDPSNLQGGYQETQYF.

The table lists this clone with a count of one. The CDR3 sequence: CASSRPTVNTEAFF. The CDR3 DNA reads TGTGCCAGCTCACGTCCCACTGTGAACACTGAAGCTTTCTTT. The chain has TRBV18 and TRBJ1-1, with D hard to call. The V and J ends lost 4 bases and 0 bases respectively, with 9 bases between them. CDR3 length: 14 residues. The germline V gene encodes CDR1 KGHSH and CDR2 LQKENI.

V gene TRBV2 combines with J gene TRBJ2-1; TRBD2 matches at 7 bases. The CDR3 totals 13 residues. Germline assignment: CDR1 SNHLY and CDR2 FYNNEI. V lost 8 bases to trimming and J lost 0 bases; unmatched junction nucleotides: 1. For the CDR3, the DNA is TGTGCCAGCGGCGGGGGCTCCTACAATGAGCAGTTCTTC. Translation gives CASGGGSYNEQFF.

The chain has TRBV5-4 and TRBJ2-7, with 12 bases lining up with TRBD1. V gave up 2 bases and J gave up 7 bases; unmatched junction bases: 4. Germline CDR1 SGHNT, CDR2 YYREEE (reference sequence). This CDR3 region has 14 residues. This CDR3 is CASSFGDRGREQYF. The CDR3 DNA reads TGTGCCAGCAGCTTTGGGGACAGGGGGCGGGAGCAGTACTTC.

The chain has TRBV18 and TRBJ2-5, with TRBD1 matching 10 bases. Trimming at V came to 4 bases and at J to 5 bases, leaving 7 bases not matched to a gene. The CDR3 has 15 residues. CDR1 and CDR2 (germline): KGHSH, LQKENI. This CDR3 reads CASSHRQGARETQYF. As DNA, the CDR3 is TGTGCCAGCTCACACCGACAGGGGGCGAGGGAGACCCAGTACTTC.

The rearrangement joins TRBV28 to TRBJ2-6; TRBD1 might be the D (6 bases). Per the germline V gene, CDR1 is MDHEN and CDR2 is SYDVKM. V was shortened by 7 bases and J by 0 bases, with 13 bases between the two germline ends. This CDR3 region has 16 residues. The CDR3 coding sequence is TGTGCCAGCATCATGGGGGCAGTCTCTGGGGCCAACGTCCTGACTTTC. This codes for CASIMGAVSGANVLTF.

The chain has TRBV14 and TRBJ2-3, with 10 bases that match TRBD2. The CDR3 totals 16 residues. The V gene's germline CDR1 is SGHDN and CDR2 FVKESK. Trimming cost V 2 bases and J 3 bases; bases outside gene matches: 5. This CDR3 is CASSQHSGGETDTQYF. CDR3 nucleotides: TGTGCCAGCAGCCAACACAGCGGGGGGGAAACAGATACGCAGTATTTT.

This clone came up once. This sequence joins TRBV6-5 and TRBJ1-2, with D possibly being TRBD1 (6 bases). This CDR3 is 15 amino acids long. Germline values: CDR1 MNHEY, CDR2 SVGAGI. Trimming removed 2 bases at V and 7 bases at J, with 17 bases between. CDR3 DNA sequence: TGTGCCAGCAGTTACGGGCAGGGGTTCCGTCTTGGCTACACCTTC. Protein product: CASSYGQGFRLGYTF.

The CDR3 nucleotides are TGTGCCAGCAGTGAATTGCTAGCGGGGGGCTACGAGCAGTACGTC. Translation gives CASSELLAGGYEQYV. J is TRBJ2-7 and V is TRBV6-1; the match to TRBD2 covers 11 bases. This CDR3 has 15 residues. Germline CDR1 and CDR2: MNHNS and SASEGT. The junction had 3 bases not matched to a gene; V was cut back by 2 bases and J by 3 bases.

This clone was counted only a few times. CDR3: CASTLRDHSYPYEQYV. Here the CDR3 DNA reads TGTGCCAGCACCCTACGAGACCATAGCTACCCCTACGAGCAGTACGTC. The rearrangement joins TRBV11-2 to TRBJ2-7; D unclear. The V gene's germline CDR1 is SGHAT and CDR2 FQNNGV. This CDR3 has 16 amino acids. Trimming took 7 bases from V and 2 from J, leaving 21 bases between them.

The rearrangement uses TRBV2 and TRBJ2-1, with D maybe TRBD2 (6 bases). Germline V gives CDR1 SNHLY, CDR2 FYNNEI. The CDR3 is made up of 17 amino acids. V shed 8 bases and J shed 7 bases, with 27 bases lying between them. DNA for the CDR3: TGTGCCAGCGGTCGAGGAGGGAGTGGACTATTCGGGAATGAGCAGTTCTTC. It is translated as CASGRGGSGLFGNEQFF. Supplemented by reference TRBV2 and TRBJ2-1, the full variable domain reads EPEVTQTPSHQVTQMGQEVILRCVPISNHLYFYWYRQILGQKVEFLVSFYNNEISEKSEIFDDQFSVERPDGSNFTLKIRSTKLEDSAMYFCASGRGGSGLFGNEQFFGPGTRLTVL.

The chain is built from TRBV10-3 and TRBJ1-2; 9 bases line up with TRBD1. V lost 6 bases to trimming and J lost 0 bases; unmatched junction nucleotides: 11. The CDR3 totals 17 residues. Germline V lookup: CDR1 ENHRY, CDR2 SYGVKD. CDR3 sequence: CAIREGRTGAANYGYTF. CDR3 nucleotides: TGTGCCATCAGGGAAGGAAGGACAGGGGCAGCTAACTATGGCTACACCTTC.

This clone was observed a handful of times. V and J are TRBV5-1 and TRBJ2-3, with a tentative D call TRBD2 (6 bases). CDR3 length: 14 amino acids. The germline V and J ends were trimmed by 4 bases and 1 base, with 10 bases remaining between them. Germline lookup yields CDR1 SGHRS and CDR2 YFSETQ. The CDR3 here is CASSGGTGTDTQYF. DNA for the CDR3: TGCGCCAGCAGCGGAGGGACTGGCACAGATACGCAGTATTTT. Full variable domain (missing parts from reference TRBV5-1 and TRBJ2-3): KAGVTQTPRYLIKTRGQQVTLSCSPISGHRSVSWYQQTPGQGLQFLFEYFSETQRNKGNFPGRFSGRQFSNSRSEMNVSTLELGDSALYLCASSGGTGTDTQYFGPGTRLTVL.

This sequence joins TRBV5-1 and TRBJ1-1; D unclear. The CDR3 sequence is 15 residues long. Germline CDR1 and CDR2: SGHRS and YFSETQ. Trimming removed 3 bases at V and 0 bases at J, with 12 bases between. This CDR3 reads CASSSSMSMNTEAFF. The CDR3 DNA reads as TGCGCCAGCAGCTCTTCCATGAGCATGAACACTGAAGCTTTCTTT. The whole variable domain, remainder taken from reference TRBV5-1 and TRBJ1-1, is KAGVTQTPRYLIKTRGQQVTLSCSPISGHRSVSWYQQTPGQGLQFLFEYFSETQRNKGNFPGRFSGRQFSNSRSEMNVSTLELGDSALYLCASSSSMSMNTEAFFGQGTRLTVV.

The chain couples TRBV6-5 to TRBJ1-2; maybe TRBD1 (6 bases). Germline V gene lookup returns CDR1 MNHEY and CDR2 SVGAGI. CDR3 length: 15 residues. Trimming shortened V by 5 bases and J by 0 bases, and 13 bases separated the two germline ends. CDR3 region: CASSLDRKANYGYTF. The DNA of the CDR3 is TGTGCCAGCAGTCTTGACAGGAAAGCTAACTATGGCTACACCTTC.

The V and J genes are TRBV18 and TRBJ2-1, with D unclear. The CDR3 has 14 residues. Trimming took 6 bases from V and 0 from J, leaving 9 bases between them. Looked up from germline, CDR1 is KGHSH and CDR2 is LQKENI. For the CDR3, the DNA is TGTGCCAGCTCGCGTCGGGTCTCCTACAATGAGCAGTTCTTC. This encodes CASSRRVSYNEQFF.

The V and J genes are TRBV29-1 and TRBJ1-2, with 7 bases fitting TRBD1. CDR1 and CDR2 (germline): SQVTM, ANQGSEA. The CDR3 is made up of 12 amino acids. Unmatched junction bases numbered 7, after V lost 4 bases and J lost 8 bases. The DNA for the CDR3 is TGCAGCGTTGGGGACAGAACACGAGGCTACACCTTC. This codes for CSVGDRTRGYTF.

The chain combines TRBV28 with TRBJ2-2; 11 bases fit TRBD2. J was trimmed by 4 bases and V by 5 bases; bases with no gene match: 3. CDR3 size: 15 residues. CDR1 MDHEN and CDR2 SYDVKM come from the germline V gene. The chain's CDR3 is CASSRLAGITGELFF. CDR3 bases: TGTGCCAGCAGTCGACTAGCGGGGATCACCGGGGAGCTGTTTTTT.

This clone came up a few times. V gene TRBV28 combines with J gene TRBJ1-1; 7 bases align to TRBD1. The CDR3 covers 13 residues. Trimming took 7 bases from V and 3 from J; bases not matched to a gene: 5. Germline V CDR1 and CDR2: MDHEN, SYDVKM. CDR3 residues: CASNRDRDTEAFF. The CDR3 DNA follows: TGTGCCAGCAACCGAGACAGGGACACTGAAGCTTTCTTT.